The clone carrying this TCR beta chain appeared once. Its antigen is not identified. The sample belongs to a study of CD8 T cells in ankylosing spondylitis. Study-level points and caveats: CD8+ by phenotype, disease-linked clones were relatively rare in peripheral blood. Certain motif variants had earlier been reported in reactive arthritis synovial fluid and blood. Seemingly characteristic of ankylosing spondylitis blood was a TCR beta motif consisting of 7 or 8 highly homologous variants.

The CDR3 runs 12 residues. V lost 1 base to trimming and J lost 14 bases, with 13 bases between them. The germline CDR1 and CDR2 sequences are SGHAT and FQNNGV. TCRdb fed the 5' RACE reads into MiXCR, producing one record per CDR3 protein. The data hold fewer than 250,000 distinct CDR3 sequences, with roughly 32% observed a single time. The receptor comes from a male donor with ankylosing spondylitis or in good health (not recorded which). The sample was blood, either unsorted or a sorted T cell fraction (not recorded which). The chain uses TRBV11-2 and TRBJ2-3; D is ambiguous. CDR3 protein: CASSLGVSTSYF. DNA of the CDR3: TGTGCCAGCAGCTTAGGAGTCTCCACGTCGTATTTT.